This entry features one TCR beta chain sequence. What it recognizes is unknown. The data stem from a study of T cell responses to AZD1222 COVID-19 vaccine. Study as a whole: Samples with a second dose at about 4 or about 12 weeks were pooled together. Study results and caveats: Most donors were white British and more were female, and clonal diversity was possibly underestimated. The CD4 TCRs associated with vaccination extended across spike and predominated at 160-218 and 743-854.

Some clones are missing from TCRdb's copy, which holds only in-frame ones; the method was immunoSEQ multiplex PCR. The sample has roughly 140,000 clones; more than 70% are singletons. The CDR3 contains 12 residues. Trimming took off 5 bases at V and 5 bases at J, with 10 bases between the two ends. CDR1 SEHNR and CDR2 FQNEAQ come from the germline V gene (reference sequence). The receptor was derived from an adult in good health. The genes are TRBV7-9 and TRBJ2-7; D possibly corresponds to TRBD1 (5 bases). The sample here was peripheral blood, taken on day 0 of AZD1222 vaccination. The CDR3 sequence: CASSSLGDEQYF. CDR3 DNA: TGTGCCAGCAGCAGCTTAGGGGACGAGCAGTACTTC.